The clone carrying this TCR beta chain was observed once. Primers for the PCR totalled 60 Vbeta and 13 Jbeta. Here immunoSEQ multiplex PCR was the method, and the copy in TCRdb shows in-frame clones only, minus some. Of approximately 95,000 clones in the sample, about 76% were seen once. The germline gives CDR1 SNHLY, CDR2 FYNNEI. The CDR3 spans 14 residues. Trimming took 1 base from V and 3 from J, leaving 8 bases between them. The data are from a study of cytomegalovirus exposure and HLA in healthy donors. V and J are TRBV2 and TRBJ2-3; no definite D call. This clonotype was sampled from a woman in her seventies in good health and CMV-seropositive. The sequenced sample was PBMCs. CDR3 sequence reads: CASSEEARTDTQYF. The CDR3 bases are TGTGCCAGCAGTGAAGAGGCTAGAACAGATACGCAGTATTTT. The variable domain in full, with the rest retrieved from reference TRBV2 and TRBJ2-3, is EPEVTQTPSHQVTQMGQEVILRCVPISNHLYFYWYRQILGQKVEFLVSFYNNEISEKSEIFDDQFSVERPDGSNFTLKIRSTKLEDSAMYFCASSEEARTDTQYFGPGTRLTVL.